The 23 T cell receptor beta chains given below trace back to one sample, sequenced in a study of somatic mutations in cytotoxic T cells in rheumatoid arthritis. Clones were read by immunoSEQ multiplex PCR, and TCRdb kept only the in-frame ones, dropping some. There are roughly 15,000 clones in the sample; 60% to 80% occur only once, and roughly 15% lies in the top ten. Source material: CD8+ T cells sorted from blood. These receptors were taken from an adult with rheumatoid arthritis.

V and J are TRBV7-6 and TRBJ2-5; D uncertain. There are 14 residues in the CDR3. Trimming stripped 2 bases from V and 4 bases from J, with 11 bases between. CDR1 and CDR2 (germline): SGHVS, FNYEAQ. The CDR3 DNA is TGTGCCAGCAGCTTACTCGAGTCGAGAGAGACCCAGTACTTC. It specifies CASSLLESRETQYF.

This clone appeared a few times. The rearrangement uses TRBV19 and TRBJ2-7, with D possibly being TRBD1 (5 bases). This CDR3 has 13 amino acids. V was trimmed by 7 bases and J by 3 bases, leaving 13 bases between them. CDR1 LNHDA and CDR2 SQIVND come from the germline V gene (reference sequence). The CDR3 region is CASKGVAGYEQYF. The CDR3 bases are TGTGCCAGTAAAGGGGTGGCCGGCTACGAGCAGTACTTC.

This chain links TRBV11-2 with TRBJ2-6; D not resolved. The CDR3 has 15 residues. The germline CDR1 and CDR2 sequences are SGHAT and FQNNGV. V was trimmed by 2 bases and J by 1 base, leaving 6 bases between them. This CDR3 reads CASSLKWSGANVLTF. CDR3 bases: TGTGCCAGCAGCTTAAAGTGGTCTGGGGCCAACGTCCTGACTTTC. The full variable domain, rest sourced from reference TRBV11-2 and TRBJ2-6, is EAGVAQSPRYKIIEKRQSVAFWCNPISGHATLYWYQQILGQGPKLLIQFQNNGVVDDSQLPKDRFSAERLKGVDSTLKIQPAKLEDSAVYLCASSLKWSGANVLTFGAGSRLTVL.

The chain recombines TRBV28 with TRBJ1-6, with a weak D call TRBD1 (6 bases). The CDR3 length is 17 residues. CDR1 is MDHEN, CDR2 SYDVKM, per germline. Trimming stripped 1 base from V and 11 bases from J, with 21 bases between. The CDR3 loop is CASSLYPPVTRGTPLHF. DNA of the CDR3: TGTGCCAGCAGTTTATACCCCCCGGTGACCAGGGGAACACCCCTCCACTTT. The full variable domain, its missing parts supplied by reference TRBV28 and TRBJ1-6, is DVKVTQSSRYLVKRTGEKVFLECVQDMDHENMFWYRQDPGLGLRLIYFSYDVKMKEKGDIPEGYSVSREKKERFSLILESASTNQTSMYLCASSLYPPVTRGTPLHFGNGTRLTVT.

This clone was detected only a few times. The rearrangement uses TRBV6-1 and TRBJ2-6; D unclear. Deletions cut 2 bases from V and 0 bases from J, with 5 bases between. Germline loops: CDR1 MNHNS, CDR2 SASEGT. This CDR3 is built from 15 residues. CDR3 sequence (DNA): TGTGCCAGCAGTGAAAGGAGCTCTGGGGCCAACGTCCTGACTTTC. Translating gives CASSERSSGANVLTF.

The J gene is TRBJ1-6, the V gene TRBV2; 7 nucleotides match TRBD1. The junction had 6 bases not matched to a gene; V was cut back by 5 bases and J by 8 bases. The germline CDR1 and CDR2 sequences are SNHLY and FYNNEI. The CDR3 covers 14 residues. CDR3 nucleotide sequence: TGTGCCAGCAGTTACCGGGACAGCTATTCACCCCTCCACTTT. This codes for CASSYRDSYSPLHF.

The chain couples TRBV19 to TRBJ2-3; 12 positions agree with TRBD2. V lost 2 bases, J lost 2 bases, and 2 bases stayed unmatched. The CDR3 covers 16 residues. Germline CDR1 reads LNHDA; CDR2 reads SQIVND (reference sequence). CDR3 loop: CASSILAGGPTDTQYF. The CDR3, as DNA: TGTGCCAGTAGTATACTAGCGGGGGGGCCCACAGATACGCAGTATTTT.

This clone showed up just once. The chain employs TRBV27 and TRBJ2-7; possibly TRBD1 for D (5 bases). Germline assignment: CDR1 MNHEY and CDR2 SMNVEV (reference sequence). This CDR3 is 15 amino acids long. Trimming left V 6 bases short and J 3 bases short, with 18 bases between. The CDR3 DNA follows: TGTGCCAGCAGCCACCGGCCCCCCACAGGCTACGAGCAGTACTTC. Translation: CASSHRPPTGYEQYF.

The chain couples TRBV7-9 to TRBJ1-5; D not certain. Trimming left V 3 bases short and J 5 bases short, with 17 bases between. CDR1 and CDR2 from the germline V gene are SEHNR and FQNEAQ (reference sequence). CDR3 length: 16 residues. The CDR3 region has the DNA TGTGCCAGCAGCTTCGGGTCTAACTTTGGCGATCAGCCCCAGCATTTT. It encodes CASSFGSNFGDQPQHF.

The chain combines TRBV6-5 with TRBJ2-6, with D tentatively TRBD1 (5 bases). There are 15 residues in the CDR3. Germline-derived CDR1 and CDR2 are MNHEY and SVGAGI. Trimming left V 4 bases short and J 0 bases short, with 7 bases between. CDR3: CASSLQDSGANVLTF. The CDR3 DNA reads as TGTGCCAGCAGTTTACAGGACTCTGGGGCCAACGTCCTGACTTTC.

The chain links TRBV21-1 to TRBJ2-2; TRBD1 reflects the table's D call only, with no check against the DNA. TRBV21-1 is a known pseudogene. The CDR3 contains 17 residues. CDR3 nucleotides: TGTGCCAGCAGCAGGGGGGAAAACAGGGGTAACACCGGGGAGCTGTTTTTT. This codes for CASSRGENRGNTGELFF.

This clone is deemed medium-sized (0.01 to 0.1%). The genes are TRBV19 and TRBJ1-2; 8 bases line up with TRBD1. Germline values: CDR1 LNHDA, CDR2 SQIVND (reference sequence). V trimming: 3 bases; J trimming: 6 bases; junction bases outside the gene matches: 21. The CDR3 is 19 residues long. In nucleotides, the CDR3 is TGTGCCAGTAGTATTGGAATATTCGGTTCGGACAGGGTCGGGCATGGCTACACCTTC. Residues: CASSIGIFGSDRVGHGYTF.

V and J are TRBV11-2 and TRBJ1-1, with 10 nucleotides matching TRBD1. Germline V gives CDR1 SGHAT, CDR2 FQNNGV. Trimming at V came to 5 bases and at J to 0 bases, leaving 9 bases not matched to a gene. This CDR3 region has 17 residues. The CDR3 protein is CASSQGTGVILNTEAFF. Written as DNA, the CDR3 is TGTGCCAGCAGCCAAGGGACAGGGGTTATTCTGAACACTGAAGCTTTCTTT. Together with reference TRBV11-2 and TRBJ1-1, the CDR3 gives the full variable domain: EAGVAQSPRYKIIEKRQSVAFWCNPISGHATLYWYQQILGQGPKLLIQFQNNGVVDDSQLPKDRFSAERLKGVDSTLKIQPAKLEDSAVYLCASSQGTGVILNTEAFFGQGTRLTVV.

CDR3 in DNA: TGTGCCAACGGCGGTGGGGACAGGGCCTACGAGCAGTACTTC. It yields the protein CANGGGDRAYEQYF. The chain joins TRBV2 to TRBJ2-7; 9 bases map to TRBD1. CDR3 length equals 14 residues. V trimming: 10 bases; J trimming: 2 bases; junction bases outside the gene matches: 9. The germline CDR1 and CDR2 sequences are SNHLY and FYNNEI.

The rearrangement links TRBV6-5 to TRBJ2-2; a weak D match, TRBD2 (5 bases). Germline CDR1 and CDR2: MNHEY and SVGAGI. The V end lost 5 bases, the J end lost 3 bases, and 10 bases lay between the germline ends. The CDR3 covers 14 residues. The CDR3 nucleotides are TGTGCCAGCAGTCCCTGGCGGGACACCGGGGAGCTGTTTTTT. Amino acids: CASSPWRDTGELFF.

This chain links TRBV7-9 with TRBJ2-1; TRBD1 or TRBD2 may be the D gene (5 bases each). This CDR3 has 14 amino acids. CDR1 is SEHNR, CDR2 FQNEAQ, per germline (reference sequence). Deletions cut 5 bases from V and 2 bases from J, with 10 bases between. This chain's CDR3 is CASSPRGPYNEQFF. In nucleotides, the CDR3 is TGTGCCAGCAGCCCGAGGGGACCCTACAATGAGCAGTTCTTC.

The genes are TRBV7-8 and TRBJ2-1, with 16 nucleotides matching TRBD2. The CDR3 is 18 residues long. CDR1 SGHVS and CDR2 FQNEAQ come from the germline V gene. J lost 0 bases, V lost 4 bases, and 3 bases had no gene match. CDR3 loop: CASSWGLAGGSSYNEQFF. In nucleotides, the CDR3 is TGTGCCAGCAGCTGGGGACTAGCGGGGGGGAGCTCCTACAATGAGCAGTTCTTC.

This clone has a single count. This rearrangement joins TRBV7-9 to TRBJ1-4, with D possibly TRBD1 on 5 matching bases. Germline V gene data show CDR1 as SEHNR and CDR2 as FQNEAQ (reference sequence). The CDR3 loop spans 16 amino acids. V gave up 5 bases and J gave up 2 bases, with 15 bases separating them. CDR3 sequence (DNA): TGTGCCAGCAGCCCAAACCAGGGAGAGACTAATGAAAAACTGTTTTTT. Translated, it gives CASSPNQGETNEKLFF.

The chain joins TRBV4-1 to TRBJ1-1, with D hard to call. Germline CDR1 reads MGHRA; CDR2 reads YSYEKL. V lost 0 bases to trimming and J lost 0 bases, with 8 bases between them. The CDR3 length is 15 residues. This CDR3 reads CASSQDSGMNTEAFF. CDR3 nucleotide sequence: TGCGCCAGCAGCCAAGATTCCGGGATGAACACTGAAGCTTTCTTT.

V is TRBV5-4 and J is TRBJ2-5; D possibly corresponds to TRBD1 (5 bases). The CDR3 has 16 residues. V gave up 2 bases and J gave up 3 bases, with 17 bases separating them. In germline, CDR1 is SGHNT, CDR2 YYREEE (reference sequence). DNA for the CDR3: TGTGCCAGCAGCTTAGGATTCCAGGGAACCGAAGAGACCCAGTACTTC. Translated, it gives CASSLGFQGTEETQYF.

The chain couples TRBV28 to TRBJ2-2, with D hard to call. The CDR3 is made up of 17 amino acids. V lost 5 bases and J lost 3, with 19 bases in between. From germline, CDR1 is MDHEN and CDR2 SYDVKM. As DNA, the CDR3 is TGTGCCAGCAGTACCCCACGGACGGTCGGAGACACCGGGGAGCTGTTTTTT. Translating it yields CASSTPRTVGDTGELFF.

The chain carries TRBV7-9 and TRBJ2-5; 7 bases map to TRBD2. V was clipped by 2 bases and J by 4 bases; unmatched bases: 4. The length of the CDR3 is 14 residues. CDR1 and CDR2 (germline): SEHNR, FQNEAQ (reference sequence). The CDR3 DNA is TGTGCCAGCAGCTTAAAGGGAGGGCGAGAGACCCAGTACTTC. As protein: CASSLKGGRETQYF. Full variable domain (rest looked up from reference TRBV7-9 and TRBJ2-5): DTGVSQNPRHKITKRGQNVTFRCDPISEHNRLYWYRQTLGQGPEFLTYFQNEAQLEKSRLLSDRFSAERPKGSFSTLEIQRTEQGDSAMYLCASSLKGGRETQYFGPGTRLLVL.

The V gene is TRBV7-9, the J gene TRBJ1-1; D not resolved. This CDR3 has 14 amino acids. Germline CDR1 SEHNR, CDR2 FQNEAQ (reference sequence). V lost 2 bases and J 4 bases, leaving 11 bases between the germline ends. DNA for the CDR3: TGTGCCAGCAGCTTAAGGCGAGGCTCCACTGAAGCTTTCTTT. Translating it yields CASSLRRGSTEAFF. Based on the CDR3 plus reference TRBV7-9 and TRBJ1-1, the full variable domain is DTGVSQNPRHKITKRGQNVTFRCDPISEHNRLYWYRQTLGQGPEFLTYFQNEAQLEKSRLLSDRFSAERPKGSFSTLEIQRTEQGDSAMYLCASSLRRGSTEAFFGQGTRLTVV.